A selection of T cell receptor beta chains follows, all from one sample in a study of T-cell memory formation after mild COVID-19. TCRdb fed the 5' RACE reads into MiXCR, producing one record per CDR3 protein. The repertoire has more than 350,000 distinct CDR3 sequences, 16% of them found once; the top ten carry 20% to 25%. Sequencing was done on a sample of PBMCs or a T cell subset sorted from them (not recorded which). These receptors were collected from a man younger than 35 who had mild COVID-19 (a few samples of this study predate the infection). Cell type and time point are not known. CDR3s include the opening cysteine and the closing phenylalanine or tryptophan.

V gene	CDR3 length	J gene	CDR3 protein
TRBV6-2/TRBV6-3	14	TRBJ1-1	CASSYKQPNTEAFF
TRBV7-9	14	TRBJ1-1	CASSYRTTSTEAFF
TRBV7-9	15	TRBJ2-6	CASSKRVSRNHVLTF
TRBV24-1	16	TRBJ2-2	CATSDLGRENTGELFF
TRBV10-3	10	TRBJ2-7	CAAGQSEQYF
TRBV20-1	14	TRBJ2-7	CSADRQGALYEQYF
TRBV5-1	14	TRBJ1-1	CASSPRGGRAEAFF
TRBV6-1	14	TRBJ1-2	CASSEGSEFYGYTF
TRBV12-3/TRBV12-4	12	TRBJ1-1	CASSRDRTEAFF
TRBV20-1	12	TRBJ1-1	CSAGGLLTEAFF
TRBV7-2	14	TRBJ2-3	CASSLAGAVDTQYF
TRBV3-1	13	TRBJ1-4	CASSQVRGEKLFF
TRBV11-2	14	TRBJ1-6	CASNRGQYNSPLHF
TRBV6-2/TRBV6-3	15	TRBJ2-5	CASIGRRRYQETQYF
TRBV5-1	14	TRBJ2-2	CASSSEGNTGELFF
TRBV9	13	TRBJ1-1	CASSDGSVREAFF
TRBV29-1	13	TRBJ1-1	CSVQRILNTEAFF
TRBV7-2	18	TRBJ2-2	CASSLAGPWVTNTGELFF
TRBV7-2	17	TRBJ1-5	CASSLVRGAGGNQPQHF
TRBV11-2	17	TRBJ2-2	CASSLGPGQGWTGELFF
TRBV6-5	14	TRBJ2-3	CASSWGPPPDTQYF
TRBV19	14	TRBJ2-7	CASKRTGRSYEQYF
TRBV6-5	15	TRBJ2-5	CASSYREGSRETQYF
TRBV5-4	14	TRBJ1-1	CASSLDRADTEAFF
TRBV18	14	TRBJ1-2	CASSLNQDGGGYTF
TRBV5-1	15	TRBJ1-4	CASSTATGGYEKLFF
TRBV7-2	14	TRBJ2-1	CASTGGGGFYEQFF
TRBV7-9	14	TRBJ2-5	CASRAGTGAETQYF
TRBV2	13	TRBJ2-1	CASSVGRYNEQFF